This note documents a single T cell receptor beta chain sequence. Its antigen remains unidentified. This specimen belongs to a study of cytomegalovirus exposure and HLA in healthy donors. Study-wide results and limits: Some public TCRs appeared in many individuals, while most sequences were rare.

The CDR3 consists of 16 residues. The germline V gene has CDR1 MDHEN and CDR2 SYDVKM. The V and J ends lost 4 bases and 0 bases respectively, with 13 bases between them. Researchers ran the PCR with 60 Vbeta and 13 Jbeta primers. Authors' processing steps: As a later analysis found, there were tens of millions of unique TCR beta chains, of which some 10 million were shared. TCRdb's copy holds only in-frame clones and misses some; the assay was immunoSEQ multiplex PCR. Clone size and the V and J calls come from that table; the DNA yielded D and trimming. The data contain more than 90,000 clones, just under 80% of them singletons.

This TCR was recovered from a woman between 40 and 50 years old in good health and CMV-seronegative. V gene TRBV28 combines with J gene TRBJ1-5; D call uncertain. The source material was PBMCs. The DNA for the CDR3 is TGTGCCAGCAGTTCCCCAACTAGAGGTAGCAATCAGCCCCAGCATTTT. Translating gives CASSSPTRGSNQPQHF.